The rows below give T cell receptor beta chains drawn from one sample of a study of cytomegalovirus exposure and HLA in healthy donors. This table comes from immunoSEQ multiplex PCR, and its TCRdb copy is limited to in-frame clones, with some not included. The sample yields more than 100,000 clones, less than 90% seen once. Sequenced material: PBMCs. These receptors all come from a man in his fifties or sixties in good health and CMV-seronegative. Both conserved end residues are part of each CDR3. The order of the fields is V gene, J gene, clone size, D gene, CDR3 DNA, CDR3 protein. A D gene is named only where the DNA matches it firmly. Size values are once, few and many counts, or a class for expanded clones, and some rows have none.

v_gene: TRBV19
j_gene: TRBJ2-1
abundance: NA
d_gene: TRBD2
CDR3nt: TGTGCCAGTAGTACCGTAGCGGGAGGGCCGGGCAATGAGCAGTTCTTC
CDR3aa: CASSTVAGGPGNEQFF

v_gene: TRBV15
j_gene: TRBJ2-7
abundance: NA
d_gene: TRBD2
CDR3nt: TGTGCCACCAGCCCCTTAGGTGCGGGAGTAGTAGGCGAGCAGTACTTC
CDR3aa: CATSPLGAGVVGEQYF

v_gene: TRBV9
j_gene: TRBJ2-7
abundance: NA
d_gene: NA
CDR3nt: TGTGCCAGCAGCGTAGCCATAGACAGTTACTACGAGCAGTACTTC
CDR3aa: CASSVAIDSYYEQYF

v_gene: TRBV2
j_gene: TRBJ2-2
abundance: NA
d_gene: NA
CDR3nt: TGTGCCAGTTTTTTTGGGGGCTACACCGGGGAGCTGTTTTTT
CDR3aa: CASFFGGYTGELFF

v_gene: TRBV12-2
j_gene: TRBJ1-3
abundance: NA
d_gene: NA
CDR3nt: TGTGCAAGTCGCTTAATTCGGCGAGAGGGCCTCTCTGGAAACACCATATATTTT
CDR3aa: CASRLIRREGLSGNTIYF

v_gene: TRBV19
j_gene: TRBJ2-2
abundance: NA
d_gene: NA
CDR3nt: TGTGCCAGTAGTATGGAGGGGACCGGGGAGCTGTTTTTT
CDR3aa: CASSMEGTGELFF

v_gene: TRBV15
j_gene: TRBJ2-7
abundance: NA
d_gene: TRBD2
CDR3nt: TGTGCCACCAGCAGAGGGCTCCTAGCGGAAAGCTACGAGCAGTACTTC
CDR3aa: CATSRGLLAESYEQYF

v_gene: TRBV7-3
j_gene: TRBJ2-1
abundance: NA
d_gene: TRBD2
CDR3nt: TGTGCCAGCAGCTTAAATAGCGGGGGGGCCGGGGATGAGCAGTTCTTC
CDR3aa: CASSLNSGGAGDEQFF

v_gene: TRBV27
j_gene: TRBJ1-2
abundance: NA
d_gene: TRBD1
CDR3nt: TGTGCCAGCAGTACCGACAGGGCACATGGCTACACCTTC
CDR3aa: CASSTDRAHGYTF

v_gene: TRBV4-3
j_gene: TRBJ1-1
abundance: NA
d_gene: NA
CDR3nt: TGCGCCAGCAGCCAAGATTTGGCTGAGAACACTGAAGCTTTCTTT
CDR3aa: CASSQDLAENTEAFF

v_gene: TRBV28
j_gene: TRBJ2-7
abundance: NA
d_gene: TRBD2
CDR3nt: TGTGCCAGCGGTGGCGGGAGTAACTACGAGCAGTACTTC
CDR3aa: CASGGGSNYEQYF

v_gene: TRBV28
j_gene: TRBJ1-2
abundance: NA
d_gene: TRBD1
CDR3nt: TGTGCCAGCAGCTTGGACAGGGTCGGTGGCTACACCTTC
CDR3aa: CASSLDRVGGYTF

v_gene: TRBV5-4
j_gene: TRBJ2-7
abundance: NA
d_gene: TRBD2
CDR3nt: TGTGCCAGCTGGCCCGCGGGGGGACCCATGAGCTCCTACGAGCAGTACTTC
CDR3aa: CASWPAGGPMSSYEQYF

v_gene: TRBV7-2
j_gene: TRBJ1-6
abundance: once
d_gene: NA
CDR3nt: TGTGCCAGCAGCCACGAAGCAGGTTCACCCCTCCACTTT
CDR3aa: CASSHEAGSPLHF

v_gene: TRBV6-5
j_gene: TRBJ2-1
abundance: NA
d_gene: NA
CDR3nt: TGTGCCAGCACCCGGGAGAGCTCCTACAATGAGCAGTTCTTC
CDR3aa: CASTRESSYNEQFF

v_gene: TRBV23-1
j_gene: TRBJ1-6
abundance: NA
d_gene: NA
CDR3nt: TGCGCCAGCAGTCAATCAGCCCTGACCGGGAACAATAATTCACCCCTCCACTTT
CDR3aa: CASSQSALTGNNNSPLHF

v_gene: TRBV19
j_gene: TRBJ2-2
abundance: NA
d_gene: TRBD2
CDR3nt: TGTGCCAGTAGTCGACAGACTAGCCCGGCCGGGGAGCTGTTTTTT
CDR3aa: CASSRQTSPAGELFF

v_gene: TRBV6-1
j_gene: TRBJ2-1
abundance: NA
d_gene: TRBD2
CDR3nt: TGTGCCAGCAGTGGGGCTAGCGGGGCTGAGCAGTTCTTC
CDR3aa: CASSGASGAEQFF

v_gene: TRBV27
j_gene: TRBJ1-2
abundance: once
d_gene: TRBD1
CDR3nt: TGTGCCAGCAGTCAGGGACAGAGAGCTAACTATGGCTACACCTTC
CDR3aa: CASSQGQRANYGYTF

v_gene: TRBV9
j_gene: TRBJ2-5
abundance: NA
d_gene: TRBD2
CDR3nt: TGTGCCAGCAGCCTCGGGACTAGCGGTCAAGAGACCCAGTACTTC
CDR3aa: CASSLGTSGQETQYF

v_gene: TRBV4-3
j_gene: TRBJ2-7
abundance: NA
d_gene: TRBD1
CDR3nt: TGCGCCAGCAGCGAGGGAACAGGGGAGTACTACGAGCAGTACTTC
CDR3aa: CASSEGTGEYYEQYF

v_gene: TRBV25-1
j_gene: TRBJ2-7
abundance: NA
d_gene: TRBD2
CDR3nt: TGTGCCAGCAGTGTTAGCGGGACCTACGAGCAGTACTTC
CDR3aa: CASSVSGTYEQYF

v_gene: TRBV27
j_gene: TRBJ2-3
abundance: NA
d_gene: NA
CDR3nt: TGTGCCAGCAGTTTAGACAGAAGCACAGATACGCAGTATTTT
CDR3aa: CASSLDRSTDTQYF

v_gene: TRBV5-1
j_gene: TRBJ1-1
abundance: NA
d_gene: NA
CDR3nt: TGCGAATCCAAACAGGGAGCCAAAGCTTTCTTT
CDR3aa: CESKQGAKAFF